This is a list of T cell receptor beta chains from one sample in a study of blood T cell repertoires in COVID-19. The data were produced by immunoSEQ multiplex PCR, yet TCRdb's version contains in-frame clones alone and is incomplete. Among some 670,000 clones, approximately 90% were seen once, and the ten largest hold over 0.2%. Sequenced material: peripheral blood. These TCRs come from a woman aged 18-30 years with acute or convalescent COVID-19. Each CDR3 is given without its conserved first and last residue. A D gene is named only where the DNA matches it firmly. Size values are once, few and many counts, or a class for expanded clones, and some rows have none.

size | D | J | V | CDR3
NA | TRBD1 | TRBJ1-1 | TRBV29-1 | SVRTGNTEAF
NA | NA | TRBJ2-3 | TRBV9 | ASSIGGRHPDTQY
NA | NA | TRBJ1-1 | TRBV27 | ASSLRGGPPMNTEAF
few | NA | TRBJ1-6 | TRBV7-2 | ASSLSQVGFSPLH
NA | NA | TRBJ1-4 | TRBV6-5 | ASSYSVQRGEKLF
NA | TRBD1 | TRBJ1-2 | TRBV6-5 | ASSYVGQGGYGYT
NA | NA | TRBJ1-2 | TRBV4-1 | ASSPGTLSNYGYT
NA | NA | TRBJ1-3 | TRBV7-2 | ASSLVSRGDGNTIY
NA | NA | TRBJ2-6 | TRBV19 | ASSIESRWGANVLT
NA | NA | TRBJ2-7 | TRBV9 | ASSDHPGESFNEQY
few | TRBD1 | TRBJ1-4 | TRBV27 | ASSRDRGGINEKLF
NA | NA | TRBJ1-1 | TRBV11-2 | ASSSGPEAF
NA | NA | TRBJ1-4 | TRBV4-2 | ASSPWRQKNEKLF
NA | NA | TRBJ1-5 | TRBV29-1 | SVEKECQGNQPQH
NA | NA | TRBJ2-1 | TRBV11-2 | ASSFRGGYNEQF
once | NA | TRBJ2-7 | TRBV12-3/TRBV12-4 | ASSRALSYEQY
NA | NA | TRBJ1-1 | TRBV19 | ASTNGLKNTEAF
NA | NA | TRBJ2-2 | TRBV24-1 | ATSEPPPLTGGELF
NA | NA | TRBJ1-2 | TRBV23-1 | ASSPGEDRSFIYGYT
NA | TRBD1 | TRBJ1-6 | TRBV6-5 | ASAIGTEGSPLH
NA | NA | TRBJ1-1 | TRBV5-4 | ASSPHRTVDTEAF
once | TRBD1 | TRBJ1-2 | TRBV30 | AFRGDRGRFGYT
NA | NA | TRBJ2-7 | TRBV29-1 | SVSEGWTPSYEQY
NA | NA | TRBJ2-7 | TRBV2 | ASSRRPGLLSYEQY
NA | TRBD1 | TRBJ1-5 | TRBV25-1 | ASSDSTGLNQPQH
NA | NA | TRBJ1-1 | TRBV19 | ASSPRDMEAF
NA | NA | TRBJ1-6 | TRBV21-1 | ASSPQAGRKVNNSPLH
NA | NA | TRBJ1-2 | TRBV11-2 | ASSLVESLGYT
NA | NA | TRBJ2-7 | TRBV4-2 | ASSHGSSYEQY
NA | NA | TRBJ2-7 | TRBV3-1/TRBV3-2 | ASSQEDTGWSYEQY
NA | NA | TRBJ1-3 | TRBV19 | ASSTGSGNTIY
few | NA | TRBJ2-7 | TRBV6-5 | ASSYSIGEAYEQY
NA | TRBD1 | TRBJ1-1 | TRBV19 | ASSLRQGLGDTEAF
NA | NA | TRBJ1-4 | TRBV5-6 | ASSLERQTFPNEKLF
NA | TRBD1 | TRBJ1-4 | TRBV27 | ASRLQGLGEKLF
NA | TRBD1 | TRBJ2-3 | TRBV4-1 | ASSQRTGATDTQY
few | TRBD1 | TRBJ1-5 | TRBV6-6 | ASSQLPPGTVNQPQH
NA | TRBD1 | TRBJ2-2 | TRBV30 | AWTETGTGELF
NA | NA | TRBJ2-3 | TRBV27 | ASRPQPLRGDTQY
NA | NA | TRBJ1-2 | TRBV5-1 | ASTIGYGYT
NA | NA | TRBJ1-1 | TRBV5-1 | ASSLAKQGFAF
NA | NA | TRBJ2-7 | TRBV6-2/TRBV6-3 | ASSLGLLEQY
NA | TRBD1 | TRBJ1-2 | TRBV6-5 | ASSPSSGQAFGYT
NA | NA | TRBJ1-2 | TRBV25-1 | ASSLGVGYT
NA | TRBD2 | TRBJ2-7 | TRBV19 | ASSIDLRGQRDYEQY
NA | NA | TRBJ1-2 | TRBV29-1 | SVGLDRRSNYGYT
NA | TRBD1 | TRBJ1-5 | TRBV29-1 | SARTGSNQPQH
NA | TRBD1 | TRBJ1-3 | TRBV23-1 | ASSRVKGQGVSGNTIY
NA | TRBD1 | TRBJ2-7 | TRBV13 | ASNVQGARFEQY
NA | NA | TRBJ2-7 | TRBV10-3 | AISDYRVSYEQY
NA | NA | TRBJ1-6 | TRBV30 | AWSQQFSYNSPLH
NA | NA | TRBJ1-1 | TRBV5-4 | ASSTGGFNTEAF
NA | NA | TRBJ1-5 | TRBV19 | ASSIVGRGLYQPQH
NA | TRBD2 | TRBJ2-1 | TRBV5-5 | ASSWNLAGGPYNEQF
NA | TRBD1 | TRBJ2-7 | TRBV9 | ASSVADRGLEQY
NA | NA | TRBJ1-1 | TRBV20-1 | SASRGDTEAF
NA | TRBD1 | TRBJ1-2 | TRBV27 | ASSTRTGPDYGYT
NA | NA | TRBJ1-2 | TRBV28 | ASRTVNYGYT
once | NA | TRBJ1-2 | TRBV12-5 | ASGTLKGREDGYT